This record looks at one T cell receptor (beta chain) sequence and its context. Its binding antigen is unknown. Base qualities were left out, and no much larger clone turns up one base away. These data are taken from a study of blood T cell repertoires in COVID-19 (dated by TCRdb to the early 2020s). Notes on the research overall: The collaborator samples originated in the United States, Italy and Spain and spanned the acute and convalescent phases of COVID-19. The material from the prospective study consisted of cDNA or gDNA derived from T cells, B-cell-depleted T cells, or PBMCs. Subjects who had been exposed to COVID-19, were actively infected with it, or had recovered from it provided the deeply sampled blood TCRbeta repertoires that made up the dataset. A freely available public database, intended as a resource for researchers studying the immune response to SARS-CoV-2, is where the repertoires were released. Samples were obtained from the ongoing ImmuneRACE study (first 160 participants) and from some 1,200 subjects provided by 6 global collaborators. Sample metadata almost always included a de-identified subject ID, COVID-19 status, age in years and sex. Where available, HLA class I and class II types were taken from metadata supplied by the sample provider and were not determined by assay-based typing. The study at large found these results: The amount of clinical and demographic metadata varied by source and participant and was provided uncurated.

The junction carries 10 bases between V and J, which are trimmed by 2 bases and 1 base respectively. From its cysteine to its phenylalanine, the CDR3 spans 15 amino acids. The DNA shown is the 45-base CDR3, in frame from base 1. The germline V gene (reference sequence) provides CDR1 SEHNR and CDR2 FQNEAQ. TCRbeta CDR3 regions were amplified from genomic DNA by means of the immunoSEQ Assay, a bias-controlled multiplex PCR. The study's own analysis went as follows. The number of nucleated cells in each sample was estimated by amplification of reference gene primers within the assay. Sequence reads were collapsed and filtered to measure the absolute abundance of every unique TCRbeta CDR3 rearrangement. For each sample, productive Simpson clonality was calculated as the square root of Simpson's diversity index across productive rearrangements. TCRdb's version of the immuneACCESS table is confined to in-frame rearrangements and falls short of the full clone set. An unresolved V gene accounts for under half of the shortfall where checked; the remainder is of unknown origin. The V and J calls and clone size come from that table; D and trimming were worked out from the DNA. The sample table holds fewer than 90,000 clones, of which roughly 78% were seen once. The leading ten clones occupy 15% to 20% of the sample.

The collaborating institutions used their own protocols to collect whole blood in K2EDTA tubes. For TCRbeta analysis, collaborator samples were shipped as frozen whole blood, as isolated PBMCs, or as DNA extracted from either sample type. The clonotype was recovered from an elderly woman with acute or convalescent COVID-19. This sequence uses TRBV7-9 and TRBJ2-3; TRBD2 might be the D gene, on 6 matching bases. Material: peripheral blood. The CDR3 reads CASSLLGGGTDTQYF. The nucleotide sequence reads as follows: TGTGCCAGCAGCTTACTTGGCGGGGGCACAGATACGCAGTATTTT.